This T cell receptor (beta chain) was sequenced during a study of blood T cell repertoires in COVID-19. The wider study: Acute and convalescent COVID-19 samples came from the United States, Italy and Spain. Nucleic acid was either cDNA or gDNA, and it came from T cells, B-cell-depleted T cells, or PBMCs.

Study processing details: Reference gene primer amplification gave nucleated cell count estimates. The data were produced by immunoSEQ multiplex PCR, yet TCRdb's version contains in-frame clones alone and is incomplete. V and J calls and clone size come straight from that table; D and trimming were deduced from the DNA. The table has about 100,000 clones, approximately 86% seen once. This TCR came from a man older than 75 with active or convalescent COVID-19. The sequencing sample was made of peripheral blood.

The CDR3 region is CASSETGGETQYF. As DNA, the CDR3 is TGTGCCAGCAGTGAGACGGGCGGGGAGACCCAGTACTTC. This chain joins TRBV2 and TRBJ2-5; TRBD2 might be the D (5 bases). This CDR3 has 13 residues. Germline CDR1 SNHLY, CDR2 FYNNEI. Trimming cost V 3 bases and J 5 bases, with 10 bases left between them.